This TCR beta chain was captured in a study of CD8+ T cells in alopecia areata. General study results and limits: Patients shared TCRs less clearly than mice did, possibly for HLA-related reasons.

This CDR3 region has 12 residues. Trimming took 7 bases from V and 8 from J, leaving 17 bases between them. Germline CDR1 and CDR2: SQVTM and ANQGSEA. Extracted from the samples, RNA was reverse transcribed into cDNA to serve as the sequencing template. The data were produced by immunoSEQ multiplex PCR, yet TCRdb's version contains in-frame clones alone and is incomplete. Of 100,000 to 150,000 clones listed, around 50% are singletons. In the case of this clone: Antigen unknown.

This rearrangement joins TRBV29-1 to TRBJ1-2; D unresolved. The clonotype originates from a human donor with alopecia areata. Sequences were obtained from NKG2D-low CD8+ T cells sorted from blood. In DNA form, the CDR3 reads TGCAGCGCCACAGACATTGCCGGGGGCTACACCTTC. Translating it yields CSATDIAGGYTF.